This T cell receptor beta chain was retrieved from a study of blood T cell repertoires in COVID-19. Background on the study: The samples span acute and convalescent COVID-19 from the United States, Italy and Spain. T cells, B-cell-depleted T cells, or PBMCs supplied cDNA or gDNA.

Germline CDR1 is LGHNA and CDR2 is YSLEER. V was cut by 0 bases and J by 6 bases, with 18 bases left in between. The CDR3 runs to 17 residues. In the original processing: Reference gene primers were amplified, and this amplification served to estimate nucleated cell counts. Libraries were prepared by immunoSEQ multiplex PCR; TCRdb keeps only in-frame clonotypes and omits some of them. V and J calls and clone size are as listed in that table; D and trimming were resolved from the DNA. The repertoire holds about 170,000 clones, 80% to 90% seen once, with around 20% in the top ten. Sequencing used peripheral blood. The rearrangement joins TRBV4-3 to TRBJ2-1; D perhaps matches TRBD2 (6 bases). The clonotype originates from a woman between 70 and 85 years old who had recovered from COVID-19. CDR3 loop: CASSQDVTSWTRNEQFF. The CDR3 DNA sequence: TGCGCCAGCAGCCAAGACGTAACTAGCTGGACCCGCAATGAGCAGTTCTTC.